This is a list of T cell receptor beta chains from one sample in a study of T cell responses to AZD1222 COVID-19 vaccine. Data came from immunoSEQ multiplex PCR; TCRdb stores just in-frame clones and leaves some out. The sample carries 150,000 or so clones, 75% to 95% recorded once. Source: peripheral blood, taken on day 0 of AZD1222 vaccination. The origin of the receptors is an adult in good health. CDR3s include the opening cysteine and the closing phenylalanine or tryptophan. The order of the fields is clone size, J gene, V gene, CDR3 length, CDR3 protein. Clone size, where shown, is once, few, many, or a class for clones that have expanded.

- | TRBJ2-2 | TRBV25-1 | 16 | CASSARDRSNTGELFF
- | TRBJ2-2 | TRBV11-2 | 15 | CASSFAGPSTGELFF
once | TRBJ1-2 | TRBV29-1 | 15 | CSVERAGRGAVGYTF
few | TRBJ1-1 | TRBV15 | 13 | CATSILTQYEAFF
- | TRBJ1-2 | TRBV6-2/TRBV6-3 | 13 | CASSYVGGHGYTF
- | TRBJ1-2 | TRBV6-5 | 15 | CASSRGQSLGYGYTF
- | TRBJ1-1 | TRBV19 | 15 | CASSIDLLAQGSAFF
- | TRBJ2-5 | TRBV4-1 | 11 | CASSSGETQYF
- | TRBJ2-3 | TRBV13 | 13 | CASSPTGTDTQYF
- | TRBJ2-5 | TRBV9 | 15 | CASSEGIAAIETQYF
once | TRBJ1-2 | TRBV7-2 | 11 | CASSLTEGYTF
once | TRBJ2-1 | TRBV19 | 17 | CASSPTSGGLGYNEQFF
- | TRBJ2-7 | TRBV5-1 | 16 | CASSLVGQDIFLEQYF
- | TRBJ1-1 | TRBV28 | 13 | CASSPPLDTEAFF
- | TRBJ2-1 | TRBV6-2/TRBV6-3 | 15 | CASSHLAGAGYEQFF
once | TRBJ2-3 | TRBV7-2 | 17 | CASSDTDGPPTTDTQYF
- | TRBJ2-1 | TRBV19 | 16 | CASSIPSGSSYNEQFF
- | TRBJ1-1 | TRBV15 | 15 | CATSSRDGRNTEAFF
once | TRBJ1-6 | TRBV14 | 14 | CASSQVTEYSPLHF
few | TRBJ2-1 | TRBV3-1/TRBV3-2 | 16 | CASSQGPLSGNNEQFF
- | TRBJ1-2 | TRBV6-4 | 13 | CASRAQGGYGYTF
- | TRBJ1-2 | TRBV29-1 | 13 | CSVEGSGGGGYTF
once | TRBJ1-2 | TRBV6-2/TRBV6-3 | 12 | CASSYLGRGYTF
- | TRBJ1-1 | TRBV9 | 12 | CASSLPNTEAFF
- | TRBJ1-5 | TRBV19 | 13 | CASSIGRVQPQHF
- | TRBJ1-6 | TRBV27 | 24 | CASSLSIPGAVGQGLSDYNSPLHF
- | TRBJ1-3 | TRBV7-3 | 16 | CASSLLPTGAGNTIYF
- | TRBJ1-1 | TRBV5-3 | 16 | CARSVGTDPQNTEAFF
- | TRBJ1-5 | TRBV12-5 | 13 | CASGGTDSSPQHF
- | TRBJ1-1 | TRBV9 | 14 | CASSGAGFGTEAFF
- | TRBJ1-1 | TRBV25-1 | 13 | CASSELHGPEAFF